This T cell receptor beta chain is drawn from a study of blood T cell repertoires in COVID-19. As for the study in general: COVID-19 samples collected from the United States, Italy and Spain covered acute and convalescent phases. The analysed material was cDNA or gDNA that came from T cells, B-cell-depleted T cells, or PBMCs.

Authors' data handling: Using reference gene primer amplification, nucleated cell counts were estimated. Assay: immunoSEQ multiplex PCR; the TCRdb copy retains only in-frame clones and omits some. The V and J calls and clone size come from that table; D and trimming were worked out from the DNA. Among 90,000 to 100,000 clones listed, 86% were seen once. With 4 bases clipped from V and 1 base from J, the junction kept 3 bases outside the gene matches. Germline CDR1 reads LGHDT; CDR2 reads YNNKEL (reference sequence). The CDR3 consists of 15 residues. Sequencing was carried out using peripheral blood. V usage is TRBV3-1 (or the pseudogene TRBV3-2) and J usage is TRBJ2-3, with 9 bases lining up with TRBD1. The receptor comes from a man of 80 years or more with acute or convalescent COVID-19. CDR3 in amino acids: CASSPTGGGTDTQYF. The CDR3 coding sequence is TGTGCCAGCAGCCCGACAGGGGGAGGCACAGATACGCAGTATTTT.